This T cell receptor (beta chain) was recovered during a study of control samples from healthy donors and cancer patients. Sequenced by immunoSEQ multiplex PCR; TCRdb stores in-frame clones only, minus some. This table holds fewer than 500,000 clones, 75% to 95% found once. CDR1 and CDR2 from the germline V gene are SGHRS and YFSETQ. The V and J ends lost 0 bases and 7 bases respectively, with 6 bases between them. This CDR3 has 12 amino acids. This clone showed up just once. This chain uses TRBV5-1 with TRBJ2-3, with D unclear. This receptor was obtained from a man in his forties or fifties with head and neck cancer. Source material: PBMCs. The CDR3 DNA sequence: TGCGCCAGCAGCTTGGACAGCAATACGCAGTATTTT. Translated: CASSLDSNTQYF.